The present T cell receptor beta chain was sequenced within a study of blood T cell repertoires in COVID-19. Study details: Whether acute or convalescent, the COVID-19 samples came from the United States, Italy and Spain. T cells, B-cell-depleted T cells, or PBMCs provided the cDNA or gDNA that served as material.

How the authors handled the data: By means of reference gene primer amplification, nucleated cell counts were estimated. Assay: immunoSEQ multiplex PCR; the TCRdb copy retains only in-frame clones and omits some. V, J and clone size are those of that table, while D and trimming were read from the DNA. Altogether about 34,000 clones are present, roughly 80% being singletons, with the ten largest covering around 15%. The CDR3 loop spans 15 amino acids. Germline values: CDR1 KGHSH, CDR2 LQKENI. V lost 2 bases and J lost 6; bases outside the gene matches: 6. The rearrangement joins TRBV18 to TRBJ1-2, with 10 bases lining up with TRBD1. The TCR was taken from a human donor in a cohort sampled during active COVID-19. Sequencing input: peripheral blood. CDR3 region: CASSPTRQGADGYTF. The CDR3 coding sequence is TGTGCCAGCTCACCAACGAGACAGGGGGCAGATGGCTACACCTTC.